This TCR beta chain was recovered during a study of blood T cell repertoires in COVID-19 (dated by TCRdb to about 2020). Notes on the research overall: Samples from collaborators originated in the United States, Italy and Spain and spanned both the acute and convalescent phases of COVID-19. Nearly every sample came with metadata listing a de-identified subject ID, COVID-19 status, age in years and sex. Where HLA class I and class II types were available, the types were taken from metadata supplied by the sample provider, not from assay-based typing. The repertoires were released in a freely available public database meant as a resource for research on the immune response to SARS-CoV-2. The prospective study material was composed of cDNA or gDNA derived from T cells, B-cell-depleted T cells, or PBMCs. The samples were drawn from two sources: the first 160 participants of the ongoing ImmuneRACE study, and 1,000 to 1,500 subjects contributed by 6 global collaborators. Deeply sampled blood TCRbeta repertoires from subjects exposed to, actively infected with, or recovered from COVID-19 were included in the dataset. The study at large found these results: The quantity of clinical and demographic metadata differed by source and by participant and was supplied without curation.

Participants in the prospective study were enrolled through a virtual design, were aged roughly 18 to 95 years, and lived in under 25 United States geographic areas. In the prospective study, participants were assigned to cohorts based on the clinical history participants reported in a screening survey and a study questionnaire. Each participant in the prospective study had whole blood, serum and a nasopharyngeal or oropharyngeal swab collected by mobile phlebotomists. Additional blood draws and questionnaires over an approximately two-month period could optionally be provided by prospective study participants. Prospective study blood samples were shipped either frozen or at room temperature before DNA extraction. This clone has a handful of counts. Its binding antigen is unknown. No base qualities exist here, and no much larger clone lies one base off it. Including cysteine and phenylalanine, the CDR3 has 14 amino acids. Just the 42-base CDR3 DNA is kept, in frame starting at base 1. Looking up the germline V gene yields CDR1 MDHEN and CDR2 SYDVKM. V and J are truncated by 3 bases and 7 bases respectively, leaving an intervening sequence of 13 bases.

The immunoSEQ Assay, a bias-controlled multiplex PCR, was used to amplify TCRbeta CDR3 regions from genomic DNA. The paper's processing steps were these. Nucleated cell counts per sample were estimated from amplification of reference gene primers within the assay. Sequence reads were collapsed and filtered to measure the absolute abundance of every unique TCRbeta CDR3 rearrangement. For each sample, productive Simpson clonality was calculated as the square root of Simpson's diversity index across productive rearrangements. TCRdb carries this immuneACCESS record with in-frame sequences only. Its versions omit some clonotypes, under half of them owing to an unresolved V gene in the studies checked, with the rest unexplained. V, J and clone size derive from that table, while D and trimming were established from the DNA sequence. The sample yields some 260,000 clones; about nine tenths were counted once. Together, the top ten hold just under 6.5% of the sample.

Rearrangement joined TRBV28 to TRBJ1-5, with the D gene uncertain. The receptor's source is a woman aged 25 to 39 with acute COVID-19. The sample comprised PBMCs or T cells enriched from blood (not recorded which). The CDR3 protein sequence reads: CASSFQPDLQPQHF. The sequence in DNA is TGTGCCAGCAGTTTTCAGCCAGACTTACAGCCCCAGCATTTT.